Sequencing of this T cell receptor (beta chain) was carried out in a study of shared clonotypes between healthy human individuals. Overall study context: There were three CD4 naive, three CD4 memory, two CD8 naive and one CD8 memory plates per donor.

Germline CDR1 and CDR2: SEHNR and FQNEAQ (reference sequence). The CDR3 extends over 14 amino acids. V was trimmed by 4 bases and J by 3 bases, leaving 11 bases between them. Every subset had its genomic DNA shared out evenly among several immunoSEQ plates. Under the authors' procedure: Filtering of immunoSEQ junctional sequences could not match full-length read filtering. Repertoires were generated with immunoSEQ multiplex PCR, while TCRdb's copy carries only in-frame clones and drops some. From that table come the V and J calls and clone size; the DNA was used to work out D and trimming. The sample holds some 2,500,000 clones, about 90% seen once. Donors included only healthy HIV-negative adults lacking recent acute infections or vaccinations.

Sequencing was carried out using naive CD4+ T cells from PBMCs. Documented subset: CD45RA+ positively selected. The sequence was obtained from a man aged 18-30 years in good health. Some clones in this sample may be carry-over from other donors' samples. The chain joins TRBV7-9 to TRBJ2-3, with D unclear. CDR3 sequence reads: CASSSNQRTDTQYF. The CDR3 DNA is TGTGCCAGCAGCTCAAACCAGCGTACAGATACGCAGTATTTT.